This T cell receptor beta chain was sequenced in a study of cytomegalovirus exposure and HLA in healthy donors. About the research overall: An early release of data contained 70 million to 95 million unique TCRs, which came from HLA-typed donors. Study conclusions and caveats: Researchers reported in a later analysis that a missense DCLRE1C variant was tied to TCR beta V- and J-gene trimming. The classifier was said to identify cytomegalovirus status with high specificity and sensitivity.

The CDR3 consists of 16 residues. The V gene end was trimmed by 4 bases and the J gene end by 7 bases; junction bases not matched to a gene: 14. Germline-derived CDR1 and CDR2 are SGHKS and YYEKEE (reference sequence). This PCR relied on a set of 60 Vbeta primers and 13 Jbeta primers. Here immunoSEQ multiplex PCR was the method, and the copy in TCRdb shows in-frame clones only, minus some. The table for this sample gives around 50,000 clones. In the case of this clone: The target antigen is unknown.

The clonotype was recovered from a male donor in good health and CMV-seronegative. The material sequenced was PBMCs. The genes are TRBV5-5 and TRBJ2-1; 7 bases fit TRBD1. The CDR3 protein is CASSSSRQGTANEQFF. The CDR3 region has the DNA TGTGCCAGCAGCAGCTCGCGACAGGGAACGGCGAATGAGCAGTTCTTC. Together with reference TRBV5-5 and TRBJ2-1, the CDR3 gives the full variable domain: DAGVTQSPTHLIKTRGQQVTLRCSPISGHKSVSWYQQVLGQGPQFIFQYYEKEERGRGNFPDRFSARQFPNYSSELNVNALLLGDSALYLCASSSSRQGTANEQFFGPGTRLTVL.